This T cell receptor beta chain appears in the sequencing data of a study of cytomegalovirus exposure and HLA in healthy donors. With 60 Vbeta and 13 Jbeta primers, the PCR was carried out. TCRdb's table, derived via immunoSEQ multiplex PCR, lists solely in-frame clones and lacks some. In the table there are 110,000 or so clones, approximately 80% of which are singletons. Study-wide findings and caveats: Several V segments, TRBV6-2 and TRBV6-3 among them, could not be told apart and were dropped.

Worth noting for this clone: Antigen specificity is unknown.

Germline V gives CDR1 SGHRS, CDR2 YFSETQ. This CDR3 comprises 15 residues. Trimming removed 1 base from V and 0 bases from J, with 11 bases in between. This TCR derives from a man younger than 35 in good health and CMV-seropositive. Sequencing was carried out using PBMCs. The chain couples TRBV5-1 to TRBJ2-7; D is uncertain. This CDR3 is CASSLSDPSSYEQYF. The CDR3 coding sequence is TGCGCCAGCAGCTTGAGCGACCCTAGCTCCTACGAGCAGTACTTC.